This TCR beta chain was retrieved from a study of OX40 agonist ivuxolimab in advanced cancers. Whole-study context: While on treatment, patients had intravenous ivuxolimab at 0.01 to 10 mg/kg every 2 weeks. Participants could have had prior anti-PD-1, anti-PD-L1 or anti-CTLA-4 therapy, and approximately 37% had some. Study-level points and caveats: The study found among the lowest clonal expansion in partial responders at 0.1-3.0 mg/kg.

Points on this clone: What it binds is not known.

Germline CDR1 and CDR2: KGHSH and LQKENI. V gave up 5 bases and J gave up 0 bases, with 12 bases separating them. The CDR3 totals 15 residues. Assay used: immunoSEQ multiplex PCR; TCRdb lists only in-frame clones, some missing. The sample has around 140,000 clones, about 92% seen once. The gene calls are TRBV18 and TRBJ2-3; D is possibly TRBD1 (5 bases). This receptor was obtained from an adult with an advanced solid tumor such as melanoma, head and neck, liver or kidney cancer. The specimen comprised CD4+ or CD8+ T cells sorted from blood, sampled in a trial of the OX40 agonist ivuxolimab. CDR3 protein: CASSIHQGSTDTQYF. The DNA of the CDR3 is TGTGCCAGCTCAATACACCAGGGTAGCACAGATACGCAGTATTTT.